Listed below are T cell receptor beta chains from one sample, sequenced in a study of T cell responses to AZD1222 COVID-19 vaccine. The repertoire was sequenced with immunoSEQ multiplex PCR; TCRdb's copy has only in-frame clones and lacks some. The sample contains 70,000 to 95,000 clones, roughly 90% of which appear only once. The starting material was peripheral blood, obtained on day 0 of AZD1222 vaccination. These receptors came from an adult in good health. The CDR3 runs from the conserved cysteine through the conserved F or W. A D gene is named only where the DNA matches it firmly. Clone size is shown for a subset of rows, as once, few, many or a class of expanded clone.

d_call,v_call,j_call,clone_size,cdr3_aa,cdr3_nt
TRBD1,TRBV10-3,TRBJ1-1,-,CAISDGTGNSAEAFF,TGTGCCATCAGTGACGGGACAGGGAATTCGGCTGAAGCTTTCTTT
-,TRBV12-3/TRBV12-4,TRBJ1-1,once,CASSLTQNTEAFF,TGTGCCAGCAGTTTAACGCAGAACACTGAAGCTTTCTTT
-,TRBV7-3,TRBJ2-1,-,CASSTPSSNEQFF,TGTGCCAGCAGCACGCCTTCCTCCAATGAGCAGTTCTTC
-,TRBV7-3,TRBJ2-6,-,CASSSISSGANVLTF,TGTGCCAGCAGCTCCATCAGCTCTGGGGCCAACGTCCTGACTTTC
-,TRBV19,TRBJ1-1,-,CASSPRAGEVAFF,TGTGCCAGTAGTCCCCGGGCAGGGGAGGTAGCTTTCTTT
TRBD1,TRBV20-1,TRBJ2-7,once,CSASPDRDTYEQYF,TGCAGTGCTAGTCCCGACAGGGACACCTACGAGCAGTACTTC
-,TRBV12-3/TRBV12-4,TRBJ1-1,-,CASSLIGLAFF,TGTGCCAGCAGTTTGATCGGGTTGGCTTTCTTT
TRBD1,TRBV27,TRBJ1-4,-,CASSFETGEGEKLFF,TGTGCCAGCAGTTTCGAGACAGGGGAAGGTGAAAAACTGTTTTTT
-,TRBV9,TRBJ1-1,once,CASSGPLGQGAFF,TGTGCCAGCAGCGGGCCATTGGGGCAGGGAGCTTTCTTT
-,TRBV2,TRBJ2-6,once,CASSEGRSGANVLTF,TGTGCCAGCAGTGAGGGCCGGTCTGGGGCCAACGTCCTGACTTTC
-,TRBV12-3/TRBV12-4,TRBJ1-3,-,CASTSLLPTIYF,TGTGCCAGCACCAGCCTCCTCCCCACCATATATTTT
TRBD1,TRBV5-1,TRBJ2-5,-,CASSLDRGQGETQYF,TGCGCCAGCAGCTTGGACAGGGGGCAGGGAGAGACCCAGTACTTC
-,TRBV9,TRBJ1-3,-,CASSPGTGNTIYF,TGTGCCAGCAGTCCCGGGACGGGAAACACCATATATTTT
-,TRBV19,TRBJ2-7,few,CASGPGTIYEQYF,TGTGCCAGTGGACCCGGGACAATCTACGAGCAGTACTTC
-,TRBV3-1/TRBV3-2,TRBJ2-7,-,CASSLSGEQYF,TGTGCCAGCAGCCTCTCCGGCGAGCAGTACTTC
-,TRBV7-7,TRBJ2-7,-,CASSLAQGPYEQYF,TGTGCCAGCAGCTTAGCGCAGGGACCCTACGAGCAGTACTTC
-,TRBV3-1/TRBV3-2,TRBJ2-2,once,CASGSGTGELFF,TGTGCCAGCGGGTCGGGCACCGGGGAGCTGTTTTTT
-,TRBV5-1,TRBJ1-2,-,CASSIGTGAYPNGYTF,TGCGCCAGCAGCATAGGGACCGGCGCTTATCCTAATGGCTACACCTTC
-,TRBV3-1/TRBV3-2,TRBJ2-7,-,CASSQGDDRYSYEQYF,TGTGCCAGCAGCCAAGGCGACGACAGATACTCCTACGAGCAGTACTTC
TRBD1,TRBV6-5,TRBJ1-2,-,CASSTQLLTGGYTF,TGTGCCAGCAGTACCCAGCTCTTGACAGGGGGCTACACCTTC
-,TRBV7-9,TRBJ2-1,-,CASSLLGRVRLYNEQFF,TGTGCCAGCAGCTTACTCGGGAGAGTGAGGCTCTACAATGAGCAGTTCTTC
TRBD2,TRBV29-1,TRBJ2-7,-,CSAAGGRGYEQYF,TGCAGCGCGGCGGGGGGAAGGGGCTACGAGCAGTACTTC
-,TRBV24-1,TRBJ1-4,-,CATSDPINNEKLFF,TGTGCCACCAGTGACCCCATTAATAATGAAAAACTGTTTTTT
TRBD1,TRBV2,TRBJ1-1,-,CASYRDRGMNTEAFF,TGTGCCAGCTACCGGGACAGGGGGATGAACACTGAAGCTTTCTTT
TRBD1,TRBV7-2,TRBJ1-1,-,CASSLDRGDTEAFF,TGTGCCAGCAGCTTGGACAGGGGTGACACTGAAGCTTTCTTT
TRBD2,TRBV4-2,TRBJ2-3,-,CASSQNGGASDTQYF,TGTGCCAGCAGCCAGAACGGGGGGGCCTCAGATACGCAGTATTTT
-,TRBV15,TRBJ1-2,-,CATSSRGQLGGYTF,TGTGCCACCAGCAGCCGCGGACAGTTAGGGGGCTACACCTTC
TRBD1,TRBV11-3,TRBJ2-1,-,CASSLERGPNRGHEQFF,TGTGCCAGCAGCTTAGAGAGGGGCCCCAACAGGGGCCATGAGCAGTTCTTC
TRBD2,TRBV19,TRBJ2-1,-,CASRPLGGPYNEQFF,TGTGCCAGTAGGCCCCTGGGAGGGCCCTACAATGAGCAGTTCTTC
-,TRBV19,TRBJ1-4,-,CASSIGTSAGELFF,TGTGCCAGTAGTATCGGGACATCGGCGGGGGAACTGTTTTTT
-,TRBV7-6,TRBJ1-5,medium-sized,CASSQGEDQPQHF,TGTGCCAGCAGCCAGGGTGAGGATCAGCCCCAGCATTTT